The present T cell receptor beta chain was sequenced within a study of cytomegalovirus exposure and HLA in healthy donors. The study, taken as a whole, reports: Some V segments could not be told apart, so they were left out, TRBV6-2 and TRBV6-3 among them. The study found most TCR sequences rare, yet found some public TCRs in many donors.

About this clone: Its antigen is unidentified.

CDR1 SGHVS and CDR2 FNYEAQ come from the germline V gene. V was clipped by 5 bases and J by 1 base, with 14 bases between them. This CDR3 is 16 amino acids long. Vbeta (60) and Jbeta (13) primers were used in the PCR. Only in-frame clones appear in the TCRdb table, and some are missing; sequencing was by immunoSEQ multiplex PCR. The sample contains 200,000 to 250,000 clones, around four fifths of which appear only once. This sequence joins TRBV7-6 and TRBJ2-2, with a tentative D call TRBD2 (6 bases). The source of this sequence is a man aged 45-65 years in good health and CMV-seronegative. Input material: PBMCs. CDR3 nucleotide sequence: TGTGCCAGCAGCCCACGTTTGGGAGGGAACACCGGGGAGCTGTTTTTT. Its translation: CASSPRLGGNTGELFF.